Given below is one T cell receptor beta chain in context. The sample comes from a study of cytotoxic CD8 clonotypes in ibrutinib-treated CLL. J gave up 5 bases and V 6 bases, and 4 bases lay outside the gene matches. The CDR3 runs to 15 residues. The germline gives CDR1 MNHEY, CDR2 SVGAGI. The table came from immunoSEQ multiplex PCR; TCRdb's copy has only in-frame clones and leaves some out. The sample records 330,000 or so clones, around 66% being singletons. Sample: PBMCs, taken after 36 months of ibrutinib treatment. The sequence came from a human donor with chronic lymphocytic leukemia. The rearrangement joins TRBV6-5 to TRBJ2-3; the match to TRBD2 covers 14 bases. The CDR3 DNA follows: TGTGCCAGCAGGGGACTAGCGGGAGCCGGAGATACGCAGTATTTT. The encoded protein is CASRGLAGAGDTQYF.